The rows below give T cell receptor beta chains drawn from one sample of a study of T cells expressing NK-cell markers. TCRdb reworked the 5' RACE reads into one entry per CDR3 protein, no DNA. The sample totals about 160,000 distinct CDR3 sequences; its top ten clones hold just over 20%. Sample: blood T cells: a sorted CD56 or NKG2C T cell subset, CD4+ or CD8+ T cells, or bulk PBMC T cells (not recorded which). All receptors come from a man aged 18-75 years in good health. The CDR3 runs from the conserved cysteine through the conserved F or W. Fields, in order: J gene, V gene, CDR3 protein.

j_call: TRBJ2-5; v_call: TRBV19; cdr3_aa: CASSTLYQETQYF
j_call: TRBJ2-2; v_call: TRBV12-3/TRBV12-4; cdr3_aa: CASSPKGPRAGELFF
j_call: TRBJ2-7; v_call: TRBV5-1; cdr3_aa: CASRPSGAYEQYF
j_call: TRBJ2-7; v_call: TRBV27; cdr3_aa: CASSLKAAREQYF
j_call: TRBJ2-5; v_call: TRBV15; cdr3_aa: CATSRDLLEGETQYF
j_call: TRBJ2-3; v_call: TRBV7-6; cdr3_aa: CASSSRGRKDTQYF
j_call: TRBJ2-4; v_call: TRBV28; cdr3_aa: CASSLGPGVAKNIQYF
j_call: TRBJ1-1; v_call: TRBV15; cdr3_aa: CATSTGRNTEAFF
j_call: TRBJ1-5; v_call: TRBV2; cdr3_aa: CASSDGRINIRNQPQHF
j_call: TRBJ1-5; v_call: TRBV20-1; cdr3_aa: CSALTMQGDFQPQHF
j_call: TRBJ2-1; v_call: TRBV7-8; cdr3_aa: CASSLGRTSGNNEQFF
j_call: TRBJ2-2; v_call: TRBV6-4; cdr3_aa: CASSQQTGDTGELFF
j_call: TRBJ2-5; v_call: TRBV7-6; cdr3_aa: CASSLGVGGRSSETQYF
j_call: TRBJ2-3; v_call: TRBV6-5; cdr3_aa: CASSYRVTGDTDTQYF
j_call: TRBJ2-3; v_call: TRBV6-4; cdr3_aa: CASIRSGGLSTDTQYF
j_call: TRBJ2-7; v_call: TRBV12-3/TRBV12-4; cdr3_aa: CASSPGSGAGDPYEQYF